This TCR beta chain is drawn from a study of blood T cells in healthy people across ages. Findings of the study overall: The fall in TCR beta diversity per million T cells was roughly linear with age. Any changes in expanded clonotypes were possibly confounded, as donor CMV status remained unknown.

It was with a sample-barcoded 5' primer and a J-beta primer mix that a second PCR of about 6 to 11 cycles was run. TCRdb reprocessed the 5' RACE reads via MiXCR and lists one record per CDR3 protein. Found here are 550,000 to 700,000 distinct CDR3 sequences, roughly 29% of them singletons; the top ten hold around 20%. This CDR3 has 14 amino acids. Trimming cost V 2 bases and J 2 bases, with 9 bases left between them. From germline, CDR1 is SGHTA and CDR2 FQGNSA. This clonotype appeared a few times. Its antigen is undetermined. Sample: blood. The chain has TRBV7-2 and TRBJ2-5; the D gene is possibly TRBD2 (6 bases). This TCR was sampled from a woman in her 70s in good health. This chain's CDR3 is CASSLWGLQETQYF. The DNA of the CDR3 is TGTGCCAGCAGCTTATGGGGACTTCAAGAGACCCAGTACTTC.